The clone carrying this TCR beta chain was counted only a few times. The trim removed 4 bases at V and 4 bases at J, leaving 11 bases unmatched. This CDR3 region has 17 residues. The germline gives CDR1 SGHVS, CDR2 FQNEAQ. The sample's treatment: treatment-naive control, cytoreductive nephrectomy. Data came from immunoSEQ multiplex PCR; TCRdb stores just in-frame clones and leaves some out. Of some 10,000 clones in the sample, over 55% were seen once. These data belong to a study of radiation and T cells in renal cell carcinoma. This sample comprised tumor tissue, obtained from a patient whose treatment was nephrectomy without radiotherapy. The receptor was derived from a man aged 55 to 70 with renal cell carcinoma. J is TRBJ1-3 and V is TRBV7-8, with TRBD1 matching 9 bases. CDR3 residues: CASSSGTGSWTGNTIYF. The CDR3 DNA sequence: TGTGCCAGCAGCTCCGGGACAGGGTCATGGACCGGAAACACCATATATTTT.